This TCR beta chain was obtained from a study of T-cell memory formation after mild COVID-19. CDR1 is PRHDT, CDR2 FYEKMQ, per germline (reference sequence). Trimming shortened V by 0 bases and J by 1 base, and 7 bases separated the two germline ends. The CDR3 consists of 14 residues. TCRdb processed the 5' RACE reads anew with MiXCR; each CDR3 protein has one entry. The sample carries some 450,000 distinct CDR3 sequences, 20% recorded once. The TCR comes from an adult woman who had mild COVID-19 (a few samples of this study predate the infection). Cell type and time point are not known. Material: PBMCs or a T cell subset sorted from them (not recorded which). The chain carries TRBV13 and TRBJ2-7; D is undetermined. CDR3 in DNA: TGTGCCAGCAGCTTAGGGAGCCGGTCCTACGAGCAGTACTTC. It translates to CASSLGSRSYEQYF.